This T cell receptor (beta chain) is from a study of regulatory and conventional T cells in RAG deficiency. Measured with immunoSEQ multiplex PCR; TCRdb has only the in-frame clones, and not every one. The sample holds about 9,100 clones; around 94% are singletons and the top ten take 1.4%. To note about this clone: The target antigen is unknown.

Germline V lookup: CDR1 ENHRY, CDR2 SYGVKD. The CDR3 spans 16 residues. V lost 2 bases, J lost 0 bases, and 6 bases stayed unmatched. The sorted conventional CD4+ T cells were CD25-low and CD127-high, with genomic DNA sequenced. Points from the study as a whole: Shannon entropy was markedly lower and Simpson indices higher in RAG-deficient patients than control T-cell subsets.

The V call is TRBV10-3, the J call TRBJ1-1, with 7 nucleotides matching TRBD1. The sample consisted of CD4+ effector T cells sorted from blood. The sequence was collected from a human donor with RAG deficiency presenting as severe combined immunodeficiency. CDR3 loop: CAISEAQGLLNTEAFF. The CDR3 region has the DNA TGTGCCATCAGTGAGGCACAGGGGCTTCTGAACACTGAAGCTTTCTTT.